What follows are 32 T cell receptor beta chains derived from one specimen sequenced in a study of blood T cell repertoires in COVID-19 (dated by TCRdb to about 2020). The method behind the library was the immunoSEQ multiplex PCR assay. TCRdb took over this immuneACCESS table, retaining in-frame rearrangements with V and J assigned. Such tables are incomplete; in checked studies, under half of the missing clones stem from an unresolved V gene, and the remainder is unexplained. Across this sample there are roughly 270,000 clones, with about 85% seen only once. 2% to 3% of the sample rests with the top ten. Material: PBMCs or T cells enriched from blood (not recorded which). Source of these receptors: a woman aged 50 to 60 who had recovered from COVID-19.

Worth noting for this clone: The junction does not match germline at one end; this may be a read error. The gene calls are TRBV20-1 and TRBJ1-2, with TRBD1 matching over 8 bases. Germline loops: CDR1 DFQATT, CDR2 SNEGSKA (reference sequence). The CDR3 consists of 9 residues. The CDR3 is CRTGNGYTF. CDR3 coding DNA: TGTAGGACAGGGAATGGCTACACCTTC.

V gene TRBV7-9 combines with J gene TRBJ1-6; D may be TRBD1 (5 bases). V lost 5 bases, J lost 3 bases, and 17 bases lay in between. The germline V gene has CDR1 SEHNR and CDR2 FQNEAQ (reference sequence). CDR3 length: 17 amino acids. CDR3: CASSPEGREHYNSPLHF. CDR3 coding DNA: TGTGCCAGCAGCCCAGAAGGCAGGGAACACTATAATTCACCCCTCCACTTT.

J is TRBJ1-2 and V is TRBV5-4; D perhaps matches TRBD1 (6 bases). This CDR3 spans 14 amino acids. V was shortened by 2 bases and J by 2 bases, with 10 bases between the two germline ends. The germline gives CDR1 SGHNT, CDR2 YYREEE (reference sequence). The CDR3 here is CASSFDQGNYGYTF. DNA for the CDR3: TGTGCCAGCAGCTTCGATCAGGGGAACTATGGCTACACCTTC.

The chain uses TRBV29-1 and TRBJ1-2; D not certain. Trimming removed 1 base from V and 7 bases from J, with 10 bases in between. The length of the CDR3 is 12 residues. In germline, CDR1 is SQVTM, CDR2 ANQGSEA. CDR3 nucleotide sequence: TGCAGCGTTGAAGCCTCTTCACTTGGCTACACCTTC. As protein: CSVEASSLGYTF.

The V gene is TRBV18, the J gene TRBJ1-2; D is possibly TRBD1 (6 bases). CDR3 size: 15 residues. Germline CDR1 and CDR2: KGHSH and LQKENI. Trimming cost V 5 bases and J 4 bases, with 17 bases left between them. CDR3 sequence: CASSKDSNDAYGYTF. The CDR3 coding sequence is TGTGCCAGCTCAAAGGACAGCAATGATGCCTATGGCTACACCTTC.

The gene calls are TRBV18 and TRBJ1-3; 7 nucleotides match TRBD1. The CDR3 totals 16 residues. V dropped 3 bases and J dropped 0; count of bases not matched to a gene: 5. Germline V gene lookup returns CDR1 KGHSH and CDR2 LQKENI. CDR3 sequence reads: CASSPGQPRSGNTIYF. CDR3 sequence (DNA): TGTGCCAGCTCACCGGGACAGCCTCGCTCTGGAAACACCATATATTTT.

The chain's CDR3 is CASSQGRGYGSPLHF. As DNA, the CDR3 is TGTGCCAGCAGCCAAGGCCGGGGGTACGGATCACCCCTCCACTTT. The genes are TRBV3-1 (or the pseudogene TRBV3-2) and TRBJ1-6, with a possible D match to TRBD1 (5 bases). CDR1 is LGHDT and CDR2 is YNNKEL in the germline V gene (reference sequence). Trimming took off 1 base at V and 10 bases at J, with 14 bases between the two ends. The CDR3 loop spans 15 amino acids.

The rearrangement links TRBV19 to TRBJ2-3; 11 nucleotides align to TRBD2. CDR3 length: 18 amino acids. Germline CDR1 LNHDA, CDR2 SQIVND (reference sequence). The V and J ends lost 5 bases and 0 bases, in that order; junction bases with no gene match: 10. The CDR3 region is CASSSGTSGGWSTDTQYF. The CDR3, as DNA: TGTGCCAGTAGTTCCGGGACTAGCGGAGGGTGGAGCACAGATACGCAGTATTTT.

The chain is built from TRBV19 and TRBJ2-2, with TRBD2 identical over 8 bases. Germline trimming cut 5 bases from V and 4 bases from J; bases unmatched to any gene: 12. CDR1 LNHDA and CDR2 SQIVND come from the germline V gene (reference sequence). The CDR3 covers 17 residues. DNA of the CDR3: TGTGCCAGTAGTGTCTTCTTACGGGAGGGCGCCACCGGGGAGCTGTTTTTT. This translates into CASSVFLREGATGELFF.

The chain employs TRBV20-1 and TRBJ1-2, with a weak D call TRBD1 (6 bases). The CDR3 has 11 residues. Trimming shortened V by 6 bases and J by 13 bases, and 18 bases separated the two germline ends. Germline loops: CDR1 DFQATT, CDR2 SNEGSKA (reference sequence). DNA for the CDR3: TGCAGTGCCTTCAAACAGGGCACCGCCACCTTC. This sequence encodes CSAFKQGTATF.

The chain is built from TRBV9 and TRBJ2-1; 9 positions agree with TRBD2. V lost 3 bases and J lost 10; bases outside the gene matches: 8. Germline CDR1 is SGDLS and CDR2 is YYNGEE. The CDR3 is 14 amino acids. The CDR3 nucleotides read TGTGCCAGCAGCGCAGGCGGGGGGGCCAGCGAGCAGTTCTTC. It specifies CASSAGGGASEQFF.

V usage is TRBV7-8 and J usage is TRBJ1-5, with 7 bases fitting TRBD1. The CDR3 runs to 14 residues. Germline-derived CDR1 and CDR2 are SGHVS and FQNEAQ. V shed 7 bases, J shed 4 bases, and the junction held 7 bases outside the gene matches. The CDR3 is CASNPGQINQPQHF. DNA of the CDR3: TGTGCCAGCAACCCGGGACAGATTAATCAGCCCCAGCATTTT.

The sample holds one count of this clone. The chain couples TRBV9 to TRBJ2-1, with 8 bases identical to TRBD1. Germline V gene data show CDR1 as SGDLS and CDR2 as YYNGEE. This CDR3 comprises 15 residues. The V gene end was trimmed by 0 bases and the J gene end by 7 bases; junction bases not matched to a gene: 6. The CDR3 coding sequence is TGTGCCAGCAGCGTAGCCGGCAGGGGGCATAATGAGCAGTTCTTC. The encoded protein is CASSVAGRGHNEQFF.

The chain is built from TRBV27 and TRBJ1-4; a possible D gene is TRBD1 (6 bases). The CDR3 has 15 residues. Germline CDR1 is MNHEY and CDR2 is SMNVEV (reference sequence). V lost 5 bases and J 8 bases, leaving 18 bases between the germline ends. The CDR3 DNA sequence: TGTGCCAGCAGTCCATCCCAGGGGTCTAGCGAAAAACTGTTTTTT. Protein sequence: CASSPSQGSSEKLFF.

The gene calls are TRBV5-6 and TRBJ1-2; 9 bases align to TRBD1. Trimming took 5 bases from V and 4 from J; bases not matched to a gene: 6. CDR3 length: 14 residues. Germline lookup yields CDR1 SGHDT and CDR2 YYEEEE. The CDR3 reads CASRRDREVYGYTF. CDR3 bases: TGTGCCAGCAGACGGGACAGGGAAGTCTATGGCTACACCTTC.

The CDR3: CASSFPGGFNEQFF. CDR3 DNA: TGTGCCAGCAGTTTCCCAGGGGGCTTTAATGAGCAGTTCTTC. The chain has TRBV28 and TRBJ2-1; 8 bases are a match to TRBD1. The CDR3 is 14 residues long. The junction had 5 bases not matched to a gene; V was cut back by 3 bases and J by 7 bases. Germline V gives CDR1 MDHEN, CDR2 SYDVKM. Supplemented by reference TRBV28 and TRBJ2-1, the full variable domain reads DVKVTQSSRYLVKRTGEKVFLECVQDMDHENMFWYRQDPGLGLRLIYFSYDVKMKEKGDIPEGYSVSREKKERFSLILESASTNQTSMYLCASSFPGGFNEQFFGPGTRLTVL.

The V gene is TRBV7-2, the J gene TRBJ1-6, with D perhaps matching TRBD1 (5 bases). V was clipped by 3 bases and J by 7 bases, with 16 bases between them. The CDR3 consists of 16 residues. Germline CDR1 and CDR2: SGHTA and FQGNSA. The CDR3 loop reads CASSFQGLGGNSPLHF. The CDR3 DNA reads as TGTGCCAGCAGCTTCCAGGGTTTGGGTGGGAATTCACCCCTCCACTTT.

The chain recombines TRBV27 with TRBJ1-2, with 9 positions matching TRBD1. The CDR3 length is 15 residues. Germline lookup yields CDR1 MNHEY and CDR2 SMNVEV (reference sequence). The V and J ends lost 4 bases and 5 bases, in that order; junction bases with no gene match: 8. The CDR3 DNA sequence: TGTGCCAGCAGTTCCGCCGGGACAGGGATGTATGGCTACACCTTC. It codes for CASSSAGTGMYGYTF.

As to this clone: The same CDR3 can be traced to other DNA sequences in this sample. J is TRBJ1-1 and V is TRBV5-5; TRBD1 matches 7 bases. The CDR3 has 13 residues. The V segment lost 4 bases and the J segment 5 bases; nucleotides outside the gene matches: 5. Germline-derived CDR1 and CDR2 are SGHKS and YYEKEE (reference sequence). The CDR3 here is CASSLDRVTEAFF. The DNA of the CDR3 is TGTGCCAGCAGCCTAGACAGGGTAACTGAAGCTTTCTTT.

The J gene is TRBJ1-4, the V gene TRBV4-1; D possibly corresponds to TRBD1 (6 bases). The CDR3 is 15 residues long. From germline, CDR1 is MGHRA and CDR2 YSYEKL. Trimming removed 0 bases from V and 4 bases from J, with 9 bases in between. This CDR3 reads CASSQDDRINEKLFF. The CDR3 bases are TGCGCCAGCAGCCAAGACGACAGGATTAATGAAAAACTGTTTTTT.

This chain joins TRBV18 and TRBJ1-6; D is perhaps TRBD1 (6 bases). CDR1 is KGHSH and CDR2 is LQKENI in the germline V gene. V gave up 6 bases and J gave up 8 bases, with 20 bases separating them. The CDR3 has 16 residues. The CDR3 coding sequence is TGTGCCAGCTCCTACCTGCAGGGGAAGGTGGATTCACCCCTCCACTTT. This codes for CASSYLQGKVDSPLHF.

V gene TRBV7-2 combines with J gene TRBJ2-1, with D possibly being TRBD2 (5 bases). V dropped 4 bases and J dropped 7 bases, with 11 bases sitting between them. CDR1 and CDR2 from the germline V gene are SGHTA and FQGNSA. The CDR3 spans 13 residues. The DNA for the CDR3 is TGTGCCAGCAGCTGGGCCCCGGGGAATGAGCAGTTCTTC. This translates into CASSWAPGNEQFF.

This clone was seen only a few times. This chain uses TRBV6-1 with TRBJ2-1; 8 positions agree with TRBD2. Germline trimming cut 3 bases from V and 4 bases from J; bases unmatched to any gene: 8. The CDR3 consists of 16 residues. Germline V lookup: CDR1 MNHNS, CDR2 SASEGT. For the CDR3, the DNA is TGTGCCAGCAGTGATACCGGGGGGGCGCCTTACAATGAGCAGTTCTTC. Encoded protein: CASSDTGGAPYNEQFF.

This clone was recorded once. At one end, the junction sequence differs from germline, possibly due to a read error. The same CDR3 also results from other DNA sequences found in this sample. This chain joins TRBV7-8 and TRBJ1-1, with TRBD1 matching 8 bases. The CDR3 runs to 15 residues. Germline CDR1 is SGHVS and CDR2 is FQNEAQ. CDR3 amino acids: CASSAYRGVTTEAFF. The CDR3 DNA reads TGTGCCAGCAGCGCGTACAGGGGGGTGACCACTGAAGCTTTTTTT.

The J gene is TRBJ1-2, the V gene TRBV12-3 or TRBV12-4; D is uncertain. This CDR3 contains 13 residues. With 5 bases removed from V and 7 bases from J, the gap between germline ends came to 14 bases. In DNA form, the CDR3 reads TGTGCCAGCAGTCCCAGCGAGGCCCTTGGCTACACCTTC. This gives the protein CASSPSEALGYTF.

The V gene is TRBV2, the J gene TRBJ2-5; the match to TRBD2 covers 7 bases. The length of the CDR3 is 12 residues. CDR1 is SNHLY and CDR2 is FYNNEI in the germline V gene. The J segment lost 4 bases and the V segment lost 5 bases, leaving 1 base of the junction unmatched. In nucleotides, the CDR3 is TGTGCCAGCAGTTGGGGGGGAGAGACCCAGTACTTC. It is translated as CASSWGGETQYF.

The CDR3 is CASSVAQGTSGINEQFF. CDR3 bases: TGTGCCAGCAGCGTAGCCCAAGGGACTAGCGGGATCAATGAGCAGTTCTTC. The chain joins TRBV9 to TRBJ2-1, with 13 bases lining up with TRBD2. J gave up 6 bases and V 0 bases, and 6 bases lay outside the gene matches. Germline CDR1 SGDLS, CDR2 YYNGEE. The CDR3 is 17 amino acids.

The rearrangement links TRBV6-5 to TRBJ1-1, with 9 bases aligning to TRBD1. The germline V gene encodes CDR1 MNHEY and CDR2 SVGAGI. CDR3 size: 13 residues. Unmatched junction bases numbered 5, after V lost 6 bases and J lost 6 bases. The chain's CDR3 is CASRQQGAAEAFF. The CDR3 DNA reads TGTGCCAGCAGACAACAGGGGGCTGCTGAAGCTTTCTTT.

This chain uses TRBV11-2 with TRBJ2-3; 8 nucleotides align to TRBD2. Germline V gene sequence: CDR1 SGHAT, CDR2 FQNNGV. The ends lost 5 bases at V and 3 bases at J; junction bases unmatched: 10. The CDR3 consists of 16 residues. The CDR3 sequence: CASSRRLARSTDTQYF. In nucleotides, the CDR3 is TGTGCCAGCAGCCGTAGACTAGCGCGTTCTACAGATACGCAGTATTTT.

J is TRBJ1-3 and V is TRBV20-1; TRBD1 is a possible D gene (5 bases). The V end was cut by 3 bases, the J end by 0 bases, with 6 bases between. The CDR3 is made up of 13 amino acids. CDR1 and CDR2 from the germline V gene are DFQATT and SNEGSKA (reference sequence). The CDR3 loop is CSASRGSGNTIYF. The CDR3 region has the DNA TGCAGTGCTAGTAGGGGCTCTGGAAACACCATATATTTT.

This chain links TRBV2 with TRBJ1-6; 10 nucleotides align to TRBD1. Germline V CDR1 and CDR2: SNHLY, FYNNEI. Trimming took 4 bases from V and 10 from J; bases not matched to a gene: 7. This CDR3 spans 15 amino acids. CDR3 loop: CASSGTGTGVSPLHF. DNA for the CDR3: TGTGCCAGCAGTGGTACCGGGACAGGGGTCTCACCCCTCCACTTT. Supplemented by reference TRBV2 and TRBJ1-6, the full variable domain reads EPEVTQTPSHQVTQMGQEVILRCVPISNHLYFYWYRQILGQKVEFLVSFYNNEISEKSEIFDDQFSVERPDGSNFTLKIRSTKLEDSAMYFCASSGTGTGVSPLHFGNGTRLTVT.

This clone was recorded a few times. J is TRBJ2-3 and V is TRBV2, with TRBD1 matching over 9 bases. Germline CDR1 SNHLY, CDR2 FYNNEI. V lost 7 bases, J lost 4 bases, and 21 bases stayed unmatched. The CDR3 has 19 residues. CDR3 nucleotides: TGTGCCAGCAAAGTTGGGGACAGGGACTTTATTCTCCGGGCAGATACGCAGTATTTT. Translation gives CASKVGDRDFILRADTQYF. Full variable domain (rest looked up from reference TRBV2 and TRBJ2-3): EPEVTQTPSHQVTQMGQEVILRCVPISNHLYFYWYRQILGQKVEFLVSFYNNEISEKSEIFDDQFSVERPDGSNFTLKIRSTKLEDSAMYFCASKVGDRDFILRADTQYFGPGTRLTVL.